This T cell receptor beta chain derives from a study of blood T cell repertoires in COVID-19. In the study's own analysis: Amplification of reference gene primers provided the estimated nucleated cell counts. Repertoires were generated with immunoSEQ multiplex PCR, while TCRdb's copy carries only in-frame clones and drops some. The V and J calls and clone size come from that table; D and trimming were worked out from the DNA. The profile shows roughly 100,000 clones, 85% of them singletons. Germline V lookup: CDR1 MNHEY, CDR2 SVGAGI. V was trimmed by 7 bases and J by 8 bases, leaving 12 bases between them. The CDR3 contains 13 residues.

The clonotype originates from a man aged 50 to 60 with acute or convalescent COVID-19. Sequencing used peripheral blood. The rearrangement joins TRBV6-5 to TRBJ1-6, with no clear D. CDR3 in DNA: TGTGCCAGCACGGAGTGGTTTGATTCACCCCTCCACTTT. As protein: CASTEWFDSPLHF.